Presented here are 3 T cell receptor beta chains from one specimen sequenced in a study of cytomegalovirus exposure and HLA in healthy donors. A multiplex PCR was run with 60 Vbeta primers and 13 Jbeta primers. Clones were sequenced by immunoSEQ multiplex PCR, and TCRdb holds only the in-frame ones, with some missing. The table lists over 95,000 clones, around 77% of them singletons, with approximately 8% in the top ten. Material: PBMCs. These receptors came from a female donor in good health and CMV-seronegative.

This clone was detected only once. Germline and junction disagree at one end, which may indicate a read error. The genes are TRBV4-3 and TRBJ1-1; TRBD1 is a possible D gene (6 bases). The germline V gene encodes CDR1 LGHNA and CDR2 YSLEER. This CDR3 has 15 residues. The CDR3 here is CASSQDTGLNTEVFF. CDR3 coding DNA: TGCGCCAGCAGCCAAGATACAGGGCTGAACACTGAAGTTTTCTTT.

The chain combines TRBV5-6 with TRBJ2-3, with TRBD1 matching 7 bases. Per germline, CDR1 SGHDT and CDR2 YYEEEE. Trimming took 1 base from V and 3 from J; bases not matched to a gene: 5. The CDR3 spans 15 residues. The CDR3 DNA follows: TGTGCCAGCAGCTTGAGGGGGCGAGGTACAGATACGCAGTATTTT. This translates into CASSLRGRGTDTQYF. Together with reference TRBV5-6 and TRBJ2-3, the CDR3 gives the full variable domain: DAGVTQSPTHLIKTRGQQVTLRCSPKSGHDTVSWYQQALGQGPQFIFQYYEEEERQRGNFPDRFSGHQFPNYSSELNVNALLLGDSALYLCASSLRGRGTDTQYFGPGTRLTVL.

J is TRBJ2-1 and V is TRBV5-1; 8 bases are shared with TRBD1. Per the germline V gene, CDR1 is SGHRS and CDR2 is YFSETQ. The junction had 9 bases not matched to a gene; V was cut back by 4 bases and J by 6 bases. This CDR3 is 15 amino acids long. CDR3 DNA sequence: TGCGCCAGCAGCGAGACAGGGGTAAAATCCAATGAGCAGTTCTTC. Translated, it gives CASSETGVKSNEQFF.